This T cell receptor (beta chain) was recorded in a study of cytomegalovirus exposure and HLA in healthy donors. Healthy bone marrow donors made up the donor group. In nominal health when sampled, donors likely had unrecorded immune exposures nonetheless. Vbeta (60) and Jbeta (13) primers were used in the PCR. Assay: immunoSEQ multiplex PCR; the TCRdb copy retains only in-frame clones and omits some. The sample shows approximately 45,000 clones, about 73% of them seen only once. Study-wide results and caveats: One cluster of highly shared sequence variants probably arose as a sequencing artifact. Fewer N-insertions than the roughly 630-donor mean were reportedly shown by an Asian-associated ancestry cluster in a later analysis.

CDR1 is MDHEN, CDR2 SYDVKM, per germline. CDR3 length equals 18 residues. This clone was seen more than once but under ten times. Its antigen is currently unknown. The chain has TRBV28 and TRBJ2-3; TRBD2 might be the D (7 bases). The TCR comes from a woman in her thirties in good health and CMV-seronegative. Sequencing input: PBMCs. The CDR3 sequence: CASWGGGTMGVSTDTQYF. CDR3 nucleotide sequence: TGTGCATCATGGGGGGGTGGGACAATGGGTGTTAGCACAGATACGCAGTATTTT. Supplemented by reference TRBV28 and TRBJ2-3, the full variable domain reads DVKVTQSSRYLVKRTGEKVFLECVQDMDHENMFWYRQDPGLGLRLIYFSYDVKMKEKGDIPEGYSVSREKKERFSLILESASTNQTSMYLCASWGGGTMGVSTDTQYFGPGTRLTVL.